What follows are 25 T cell receptor beta chains derived from one specimen sequenced in a study of blood T cells in healthy people across ages. A second PCR of about 7 to 12 cycles used a sample-barcoded 5' primer and a J-beta primer mix. TCRdb fed the 5' RACE reads into MiXCR, producing one record per CDR3 protein. The sample shows roughly 800,000 distinct CDR3 sequences, over 45% of them seen only once. Sequencing was done on a sample of blood. These receptors originate from a man in his thirties or forties in good health.

As to this clonotype: Sequence at one end of the junction differs from germline and may be a read error. The J gene is TRBJ1-2, the V gene TRBV7-2; D is perhaps TRBD1 (5 bases). The CDR3 loop spans 13 amino acids. Germline V gene sequence: CDR1 SGHTA, CDR2 FQGNSA. CDR3 sequence reads: CAGSTPSGGGYTF. Here the CDR3 DNA reads TGTGCCGGCAGCACCCCTTCCGGGGGAGGCTACACCTTC.

The chain carries TRBV2 and TRBJ2-5; D could derive from TRBD1 or TRBD2 (7 bases each). The DNA end lines up better with TRBJ2-7; the J call may be wrong. The CDR3 extends over 13 amino acids. Germline-derived CDR1 and CDR2 are SNHLY and FYNNEI. CDR3 coding DNA: TGTGCCAGCATCGGCAGGGGGGGGTACGAGCAGTACTTC. Translated: CASIGRGGYEQYF.

Turning to this clonotype: One junction end disagrees with the germline gene, perhaps due to a read error. J is TRBJ2-7 and V is TRBV28, with 9 bases fitting TRBD1. The CDR3 consists of 14 residues. CDR1 and CDR2 from the germline V gene are MDHEN and SYDVKM. This chain's CDR3 is CASSLGQGGHEQYF. The DNA for the CDR3 is TGTGCCAGTAGTTTGGGACAGGGCGGACACGAGCAGTACTTC.

CDR3 sequence (DNA): TGCGCCAGCAGCCAAGATATCGGGGTAGGGTACGAGCAGTACTTC. This codes for CASSQDIGVGYEQYF. The chain combines TRBV4-3 with TRBJ2-5; weak D call: TRBD2 (5 bases). The J call may not be correct, given that the DNA end is closer to TRBJ2-7. Germline V gene data show CDR1 as LGHNA and CDR2 as YSLEER. The CDR3 has 15 residues.

This clonotype showed up just a few times. The J gene is TRBJ1-2, the V gene TRBV29-1; a possible D gene is TRBD1 (6 bases). The CDR3 is 11 amino acids. The V end lost 5 bases, the J end lost 6 bases, and 10 bases lay between the germline ends. Germline V lookup: CDR1 SQVTM, CDR2 ANQGSEA. The CDR3 nucleotides are TGCAGCGTTTCAGGGGCACATGGCTACACCTTC. This encodes CSVSGAHGYTF. Full variable domain (rest looked up from reference TRBV29-1 and TRBJ1-2): SAVISQKPSRDICQRGTSLTIQCQVDSQVTMMFWYRQQPGQSLTLIATANQGSEATYESGFVIDKFPISRPNLTFSTLTVSNMSPEDSSIYLCSVSGAHGYTFGSGTRLTVV.

This CDR3 reads CASSLGGRATANTDTQYF. Written as DNA, the CDR3 is TGTGCCAGCAGTTTAGGCGGGAGGGCCACCGCGAACACAGATACGCAGTATTTT. The chain carries TRBV27 and TRBJ2-3; 9 bases match TRBD2. Trimming cost V 2 bases and J 2 bases; bases outside gene matches: 11. This CDR3 is 18 amino acids long. In germline, CDR1 is MNHEY, CDR2 SMNVEV (reference sequence).

The rearrangement links TRBV6-2 or TRBV6-3 to TRBJ2-4, with 9 bases fitting TRBD2. The CDR3 runs to 17 residues. J gave up 0 bases and V 5 bases, and 8 bases lay outside the gene matches. CDR1 MNHEY and CDR2 SVGEGT come from the germline V gene. CDR3 in DNA: TGTGCCAGCAGTAAGGGACTAGCTGAACTAGCCAAAAACATTCAGTACTTC. Translated: CASSKGLAELAKNIQYF.

The chain joins TRBV20-1 to TRBJ1-2; D unclear. Trimming pared 0 bases from V and 4 bases from J, leaving 15 bases between. Germline CDR1 DFQATT, CDR2 SNEGSKA (reference sequence). The CDR3 totals 15 residues. The CDR3 here is CSARDWAPASYGYTF. CDR3 bases: TGCAGTGCTAGAGATTGGGCCCCTGCTAGCTATGGCTACACCTTC.

The chain employs TRBV20-1 and TRBJ2-7; 7 positions match TRBD1. CDR3 length: 14 residues. CDR1 is DFQATT, CDR2 SNEGSKA, per germline (reference sequence). Trimming took 0 bases from V and 7 from J; bases not matched to a gene: 9. The CDR3 sequence is CSARDRDSLREQYF. CDR3 DNA: TGCAGTGCTAGAGATCGGGACAGCCTGAGGGAGCAGTACTTC.

The chain combines TRBV28 with TRBJ1-1; D uncertain. There are 13 residues in the CDR3. V lost 4 bases and J lost 8, with 14 bases in between. The germline V gene has CDR1 MDHEN and CDR2 SYDVKM. CDR3 nucleotide sequence: TGTGCCAGCAGTTCCCCGACGAACCCAGAAGCTTTCTTT. This codes for CASSSPTNPEAFF.

The rearrangement uses TRBV20-1 and TRBJ2-3, with no clear D. Germline V gene data show CDR1 as DFQATT and CDR2 as SNEGSKA (reference sequence). This CDR3 contains 11 residues. With 6 bases removed from V and 10 bases from J, the gap between germline ends came to 14 bases. CDR3 protein: CSATWTPAQYF. The DNA of the CDR3 is TGCAGTGCCACATGGACCCCGGCGCAGTATTTT.

This chain links TRBV15 with TRBJ2-5; TRBD2 matches 7 bases. The V gene end was trimmed by 6 bases and the J gene end by 3 bases; junction bases not matched to a gene: 4. There are 13 residues in the CDR3. The germline gives CDR1 LNHNV, CDR2 YYDKDF (reference sequence). The CDR3 loop reads CATRSSGKETQYF. In DNA, the CDR3 is TGTGCCACCAGGTCGAGCGGGAAAGAGACCCAGTACTTC.

This chain links TRBV7-3 with TRBJ2-7, with D perhaps TRBD2 (5 bases). Trimming removed 1 base from V and 2 bases from J, with 12 bases in between. From germline, CDR1 is SGHTA and CDR2 FQGTGA. CDR3 length equals 15 residues. The CDR3 here is CASSLNPGTAYEQYF. DNA for the CDR3: TGTGCCAGCAGCTTAAATCCGGGAACAGCCTACGAGCAGTACTTC. Full variable domain (rest looked up from reference TRBV7-3 and TRBJ2-7): GAGVSQTPSNKVTEKGKYVELRCDPISGHTALYWYRQSLGQGPEFLIYFQGTGAADDSGLPNDRFFAVRPEGSVSTLKIQRTERGDSAVYLCASSLNPGTAYEQYFGPGTRLTVT.

This clonotype was picked up a small number of times. The chain combines TRBV7-9 with TRBJ2-3; D is undetermined. The CDR3 has 13 residues. V was pared by 4 bases and J by 4 bases, with 9 bases between. Per germline, CDR1 SEHNR and CDR2 FQNEAQ (reference sequence). In DNA form, the CDR3 reads TGTGCCAGCAGCTCCCCTCTTCCAGATACGCAGTATTTT. Protein product: CASSSPLPDTQYF.

The chain has TRBV4-1 and TRBJ2-1, with unresolved D. The CDR3 is 13 residues long. CDR1 and CDR2 from the germline V gene are MGHRA and YSYEKL. V was trimmed by 4 bases and J by 2 bases, leaving 6 bases between them. This CDR3 reads CASSRLTYNEQFF. The CDR3 DNA reads TGCGCCAGCAGCCGCCTTACCTACAATGAGCAGTTCTTC.

The gene calls are TRBV7-8 and TRBJ2-4, with TRBD1 matching 8 bases. The CDR3 runs to 12 residues. Trimming took 4 bases from V and 15 from J; bases not matched to a gene: 8. Germline loops: CDR1 SGHVS, CDR2 FQNEAQ. CDR3 in DNA: TGTGCCAGCAGCTACACAGGGGGGCGGTTGTACTTC. Translated: CASSYTGGRLYF.

The chain is built from TRBV10-3 and TRBJ2-7; a weak D match, TRBD2 (5 bases). The CDR3 is 13 amino acids. The V gene's germline CDR1 is ENHRY and CDR2 SYGVKD. Trimming pared 0 bases from V and 2 bases from J, leaving 5 bases between. The DNA of the CDR3 is TGTGCCATCAGTGAGTCGAGGGCCTACGAGCAGTACTTC. It codes for CAISESRAYEQYF.

V and J are TRBV20-1 and TRBJ2-3, with D perhaps matching TRBD2 (7 bases). Looked up from germline, CDR1 is DFQATT and CDR2 is SNEGSKA (reference sequence). Trimming stripped 2 bases from V and 4 bases from J, with 22 bases between. CDR3 size: 17 residues. The CDR3 DNA is TGCAGTGCTAGAAGGCGGGGGCCGGGGATGGGTGCAGATACGCAGTATTTT. This translates into CSARRRGPGMGADTQYF.

This clonotype came up once. The gene calls are TRBV6-5 and TRBJ2-6; D unclear. Per the germline V gene, CDR1 is MNHEY and CDR2 is SVGAGI. The V end lost 3 bases, the J end lost 2 bases, and 11 bases lay between the germline ends. CDR3 length equals 16 residues. CDR3 region: CASSYPADAGANVLTF. The DNA for the CDR3 is TGTGCCAGCAGTTATCCCGCAGATGCTGGGGCCAACGTCCTGACTTTC.

The chain carries TRBV5-5 and TRBJ2-5; 8 bases agree with TRBD1. The CDR3 covers 15 residues. Trimming at V came to 2 bases and at J to 11 bases, leaving 14 bases not matched to a gene. Per the germline V gene, CDR1 is SGHKS and CDR2 is YYEKEE (reference sequence). This CDR3 reads CASSFLDRDRNEQYF. CDR3 bases: TGTGCCAGCAGCTTCCTGGACAGGGATCGCAATGAGCAGTACTTC.

This rearrangement joins TRBV4-3 to TRBJ2-7; D is unresolved. CDR1 is LGHNA and CDR2 is YSLEER in the germline V gene. The CDR3 totals 14 residues. The germline V and J ends were trimmed by 1 base and 1 base, with 8 bases remaining between them. CDR3 in amino acids: CASSQVIESYEQYF. CDR3 coding DNA: TGCGCCAGCAGCCAAGTTATAGAGTCCTACGAGCAGTACTTC.

The chain employs TRBV6-2 or TRBV6-3 and TRBJ2-1, with 7 positions matching TRBD1. V was clipped by 0 bases and J by 2 bases; unmatched bases: 10. Germline-derived CDR1 and CDR2 are MNHEY and SVGEGT. The CDR3 sequence is 18 residues long. In DNA form, the CDR3 reads TGTGCCAGCAGTTACTCGATTATCGGGGACAGACCCTACAATGAGCAGTTCTTC. Protein sequence: CASSYSIIGDRPYNEQFF.

V and J are TRBV20-1 and TRBJ2-5; 9 bases fit TRBD2. The J segment lost 2 bases and the V segment lost 6 bases, leaving 13 bases of the junction unmatched. Looked up from germline, CDR1 is DFQATT and CDR2 is SNEGSKA (reference sequence). The CDR3 totals 16 residues. The CDR3 region has the DNA TGCAGTGCCCCCCCCCGTAAGCGGGGGGATCAAGAGACCCAGTACTTC. This codes for CSAPPRKRGDQETQYF.

The J gene is TRBJ1-2, the V gene TRBV5-1; D is unresolved. The CDR3 spans 13 residues. Looked up from germline, CDR1 is SGHRS and CDR2 is YFSETQ. The V end lost 5 bases, the J end lost 2 bases, and 10 bases lay between the germline ends. CDR3 sequence: CASREEGNYGYTF. As DNA, the CDR3 is TGCGCCAGCAGGGAGGAGGGAAACTATGGCTACACCTTC.

This clonotype was seen many times. The rearrangement links TRBV9 to TRBJ2-6, with D hard to call. The germline V gene has CDR1 SGDLS and CDR2 YYNGEE. The CDR3 is made up of 13 amino acids. Trimming left V 5 bases short and J 2 bases short, with 5 bases between. CDR3 coding DNA: TGTGCCAGCAGTGTCACTGGGGCCAACGTCCTGACTTTC. This translates into CASSVTGANVLTF.